Listed here is a single T cell receptor beta chain. This CDR3 comprises 16 residues. CDR1 is KGHDR and CDR2 is SFDVKD in the germline V gene. The V gene end was trimmed by 4 bases and the J gene end by 1 base; junction bases not matched to a gene: 4. In the study's own analysis: Amplification of reference gene primers was used by the study to estimate nucleated cell counts. The method was immunoSEQ multiplex PCR; TCRdb's version includes in-frame clones alone and lacks a portion of them. V and J calls and clone size are copied from that table; D and trimming were computed from the DNA. Of approximately 97,000 clones in the sample, over 75% were seen once. This record belongs to a study of blood T cell repertoires in COVID-19. Study-level information: The study drew acute and convalescent COVID-19 samples from the United States, Italy and Spain. The analysed material was cDNA or gDNA that came from T cells, B-cell-depleted T cells, or PBMCs.

What was sequenced was peripheral blood. The TCR sequence derives from a human donor in a cohort sampled during active COVID-19. This chain connects TRBV24-1 to TRBJ2-3; 10 positions match TRBD2. In DNA, the CDR3 is TGTGCCACCAGTGACCCTCTAGCGGGAGGCACAGATACGCAGTATTTT. Protein product: CATSDPLAGGTDTQYF.